The 28 T cell receptor beta chains below all came from one sample that was sequenced in a study of T-cell memory formation after mild COVID-19. One entry per CDR3 protein, called by TCRdb with MiXCR from the 5' RACE reads. Here the sample spans about 290,000 distinct CDR3 sequences, 15% to 20% being singletons. Sequenced: PBMCs or a T cell subset sorted from them (not recorded which). These receptors came from a man between 18 and 35 years old who had mild COVID-19 (a few samples of this study predate the infection). Cell type and time point are not known.

This clonotype was seen a handful of times. The chain is built from TRBV12-3 or TRBV12-4 and TRBJ2-7; D tentatively fits TRBD1 or TRBD2 (5 bases each). CDR3 length: 17 amino acids. Trimming shortened V by 0 bases and J by 0 bases, and 15 bases separated the two germline ends. In DNA form, the CDR3 reads TGTGCCAGCAGTTTAGCCACGGGGCCGAAAAGCTCCTACGAGCAGTACTTC. Translated: CASSLATGPKSSYEQYF.

The chain uses TRBV7-3 and TRBJ1-1, with D possibly being TRBD1 (6 bases). CDR1 and CDR2 from the germline V gene are SGHTA and FQGTGA. Between the trimmed V and J ends, which lost 6 bases and 4 bases, there was a span of 15 bases. The CDR3 is made up of 14 amino acids. CDR3 coding DNA: TGTGCCAGCAGTCAACAGGGAACGGCCACTGAAGCTTTCTTT. This sequence encodes CASSQQGTATEAFF.

This clonotype was recorded a few times. The J gene is TRBJ2-7, the V gene TRBV27; 7 bases map to TRBD2. The CDR3 extends over 15 amino acids. In germline, CDR1 is MNHEY, CDR2 SMNVEV (reference sequence). V lost 2 bases to trimming and J lost 3 bases; unmatched junction nucleotides: 7. The CDR3 region is CASSLGRGPIYEQYF. For the CDR3, the DNA is TGTGCCAGCAGTTTAGGGAGGGGCCCAATCTACGAGCAGTACTTC.

The V and J genes are TRBV29-1 and TRBJ1-1, with 8 bases matching TRBD1. The germline gives CDR1 SQVTM, CDR2 ANQGSEA. The junction had 5 bases not matched to a gene; V was cut back by 4 bases and J by 4 bases. CDR3 size: 13 residues. CDR3 in amino acids: CSVARDRGTEAFF. As DNA, the CDR3 is TGCAGCGTTGCGCGCGACAGGGGCACTGAAGCTTTCTTT.

The genes are TRBV5-6 and TRBJ2-5; 12 positions match TRBD1. The CDR3 runs to 16 residues. Losses at the gene ends were 4 bases for V and 2 bases for J; bases not matched to a gene: 6. Germline CDR1 SGHDT, CDR2 YYEEEE. This CDR3 is CASSAPGQGAQETQYF. The CDR3 region has the DNA TGTGCCAGCAGCGCGCCGGGACAGGGGGCACAAGAGACCCAGTACTTC.

V is TRBV6-5 and J is TRBJ2-7; TRBD1 aligns across 7 bases. The germline CDR1 and CDR2 sequences are MNHEY and SVGAGI. The CDR3 has 13 residues. The V gene end was trimmed by 4 bases and the J gene end by 2 bases; junction bases not matched to a gene: 2. CDR3 amino acids: CASSWQGAYEQYF. The CDR3, as DNA: TGTGCCAGCAGTTGGCAGGGGGCCTACGAGCAGTACTTC.

This clonotype was observed at least ten times. The CDR3 sequence: CASNPGQGAHNEQFF. The CDR3 DNA follows: TGCGCCAGCAACCCGGGACAGGGGGCACACAATGAGCAGTTCTTC. The rearrangement joins TRBV10-2 to TRBJ2-1, with 12 bases matching TRBD1. The V gene end was trimmed by 7 bases and the J gene end by 5 bases; junction bases not matched to a gene: 6. Germline V gene data show CDR1 as WSHSY and CDR2 as SAAADI. The CDR3 length is 15 residues.

There are many counts of this clonotype. The chain has TRBV18 and TRBJ2-1, with TRBD2 matching 12 bases. V shed 1 base, J shed 8 bases, and the junction held 3 bases outside the gene matches. Per the germline V gene, CDR1 is KGHSH and CDR2 is LQKENI. The CDR3 covers 15 residues. The chain's CDR3 is CASSPLTSGGYEQFF. Written as DNA, the CDR3 is TGTGCCAGCTCACCACTGACTAGCGGGGGTTATGAGCAGTTCTTC.

This clonotype turned up a few times. The V and J genes are TRBV7-2 and TRBJ1-1; D is undetermined. The CDR3 runs to 16 residues. Between the trimmed V and J ends, which lost 1 base and 2 bases, there was a span of 14 bases. Germline CDR1 reads SGHTA; CDR2 reads FQGNSA. The CDR3 DNA reads TGTGCCAGCAGCTTAGTCGGTTCCCGGGCTAACACTGAAGCTTTCTTT. Amino acids: CASSLVGSRANTEAFF.

The rearrangement uses TRBV5-1 and TRBJ2-7, with a weak D call TRBD2 (6 bases). The CDR3 has 13 residues. Germline V gene lookup returns CDR1 SGHRS and CDR2 YFSETQ. V gave up 7 bases and J gave up 2 bases, with 13 bases separating them. In nucleotides, the CDR3 is TGCGCCAGCGGCCGGGACTTGACCTACGAGCAGTACTTC. Its translation: CASGRDLTYEQYF.

This clonotype was found a few times. The rearrangement uses TRBV12-3 or TRBV12-4 and TRBJ1-1; D unclear. This CDR3 contains 13 residues. V lost 6 bases to trimming and J lost 11 bases, with 19 bases between them. The CDR3 DNA follows: TGTGCCAGCAGCCTGGCCGGCCAGATTTGGGCTTTCTTT. Encoded protein: CASSLAGQIWAFF.

The table lists this clonotype with a few counts. V and J are TRBV6-5 and TRBJ1-1; no firm D call. The germline V and J ends were trimmed by 2 bases and 1 base, with 2 bases remaining between them. CDR1 MNHEY and CDR2 SVGAGI come from the germline V gene. This CDR3 has 12 amino acids. For the CDR3, the DNA is TGTGCCAGCAGTTACCAGAACACTGAAGCTTTCTTT. Amino acids: CASSYQNTEAFF.

V usage is TRBV6-6 and J usage is TRBJ1-2, with a tentative D call TRBD1 (5 bases). V lost 5 bases and J lost 0, with 19 bases in between. The germline V gene has CDR1 MNHNY and CDR2 SVGAGI (reference sequence). The CDR3 has 17 amino acids. In nucleotides, the CDR3 is TGTGCCAGCAGTAAACAGGTTCTCTTGGGGTCTAACTATGGCTACACCTTC. Amino acids: CASSKQVLLGSNYGYTF.

This clonotype was seen a few times. V and J are TRBV4-3 and TRBJ1-2; D gene unclear. CDR3 length: 14 residues. V was shortened by 0 bases and J by 0 bases, with 5 bases between the two germline ends. Germline V gene data show CDR1 as LGHNA and CDR2 as YSLEER. The CDR3 loop reads CASSQEAANYGYTF. DNA for the CDR3: TGCGCCAGCAGCCAAGAGGCGGCTAACTATGGCTACACCTTC.

On this clonotype: An end of the junction does not agree with germline; a read error may underlie this. This chain joins TRBV4-1 and TRBJ2-3; D gene unclear. CDR1 and CDR2 from the germline V gene are MGHRA and YSYEKL. There are 15 residues in the CDR3. For the CDR3, the DNA is TGCGCCAGCAGCCAGACACCGACCAGCACAGATACGCTGTATTTT. This sequence encodes CASSQTPTSTDTLYF.

The chain joins TRBV5-1 to TRBJ2-5; a weak D match, TRBD1 (7 bases). There are 14 residues in the CDR3. The germline gives CDR1 SGHRS, CDR2 YFSETQ. The ends were cut back, 4 bases at V and 5 bases at J, with 15 bases in the middle. The CDR3 sequence: CASSRRGEGETQYF. The CDR3 region has the DNA TGCGCCAGCAGCCGCAGGGGGGAAGGCGAGACCCAGTACTTC.

This chain joins TRBV23-1 and TRBJ1-6; tentative D call: TRBD1 (6 bases). TRBV23-1 is marked as an open reading frame, function uncertain. The CDR3 is 15 amino acids. Trimming pared 4 bases from V and 7 bases from J, leaving 14 bases between. The CDR3 here is CASSRGGAENSPLHF. In DNA form, the CDR3 reads TGCGCCAGCAGTCGAGGGGGGGCTGAGAATTCACCCCTCCACTTT.

This rearrangement joins TRBV24-1 to TRBJ2-3; no firm D call. CDR1 is KGHDR and CDR2 is SFDVKD in the germline V gene. The CDR3 runs 13 residues. V lost 3 bases and J 8 bases, leaving 11 bases between the germline ends. In nucleotides, the CDR3 is TGTGCCACCAGTGATACGGCGACGAGTACGCAGTATTTT. Translation: CATSDTATSTQYF.

This chain connects TRBV7-9 to TRBJ2-1; no definite D call. The CDR3 runs to 11 residues. The germline V gene has CDR1 SEHNR and CDR2 FQNEAQ (reference sequence). V lost 3 bases and J lost 9, with 6 bases in between. CDR3: CASSLSREQFF. CDR3 nucleotide sequence: TGTGCCAGCAGCTTGTCCCGTGAGCAGTTCTTC.

This clonotype was seen only a few times. The CDR3 reads CASSLPIRGGGARDTQYF. The DNA of the CDR3 is TGTGCCAGCAGTTTACCGATTAGAGGCGGGGGGGCCCGAGATACGCAGTATTTT. This sequence joins TRBV28 and TRBJ2-3; 9 bases agree with TRBD2. CDR1 is MDHEN, CDR2 SYDVKM, per germline. The V segment lost 2 bases and the J segment 5 bases; nucleotides outside the gene matches: 14. The CDR3 is 18 amino acids.

The sample holds a few counts of this clonotype. This chain joins TRBV4-1 and TRBJ1-2; D is unclear. There are 14 residues in the CDR3. Trimming took 0 bases from V and 6 from J, leaving 11 bases between them. Germline CDR1 and CDR2: MGHRA and YSYEKL. The CDR3 sequence: CASSQDMGWDGYTF. CDR3 nucleotide sequence: TGCGCCAGCAGCCAAGATATGGGGTGGGATGGCTACACCTTC.

This chain joins TRBV11-2 and TRBJ2-3; no firm D call. CDR1 and CDR2 (germline): SGHAT, FQNNGV. The CDR3 is 15 amino acids. Trimming left V 1 base short and J 2 bases short, with 10 bases between. The CDR3 loop is CASSLVVGFTDTQYF. The DNA of the CDR3 is TGTGCCAGCAGCTTAGTCGTGGGTTTCACAGATACGCAGTATTTT. The whole variable domain, remainder taken from reference TRBV11-2 and TRBJ2-3, is EAGVAQSPRYKIIEKRQSVAFWCNPISGHATLYWYQQILGQGPKLLIQFQNNGVVDDSQLPKDRFSAERLKGVDSTLKIQPAKLEDSAVYLCASSLVVGFTDTQYFGPGTRLTVL.

The chain links TRBV7-9 to TRBJ1-3; 7 bases line up with TRBD1. The CDR3 runs to 13 residues. Per the germline V gene, CDR1 is SEHNR and CDR2 is FQNEAQ (reference sequence). This CDR3 reads CADGATGGNTIYF. The CDR3 nucleotides are TGTGCTGACGGGGCGACAGGGGGAAACACCATATATTTT.

J is TRBJ2-2 and V is TRBV29-1; weak D call: TRBD1 (6 bases). Germline CDR1 is SQVTM and CDR2 is ANQGSEA. V lost 7 bases, J lost 7 bases, and 13 bases lay in between. The CDR3 is 12 residues long. The CDR3: CSGRQAGGELFF. The CDR3 DNA follows: TGCAGCGGTCGACAGGCCGGCGGGGAGCTGTTTTTT.

In this sample, this clonotype turned up many times. The chain carries TRBV15 and TRBJ2-1; 9 positions match TRBD2. Germline CDR1 and CDR2: LNHNV and YYDKDF (reference sequence). This CDR3 has 15 amino acids. V shed 3 bases, J shed 4 bases, and the junction held 4 bases outside the gene matches. The CDR3 nucleotides are TGTGCCACCAGCAGGACTAGCGGACCTTACAATGAGCAGTTCTTC. It specifies CATSRTSGPYNEQFF. Variable domain in full (rest from reference TRBV15 and TRBJ2-1): DAMVIQNPRYQVTQFGKPVTLSCSQTLNHNVMYWYQQKSSQAPKLLFHYYDKDFNNEADTPDNFQSRRPNTSFCFLDIRSPGLGDTAMYLCATSRTSGPYNEQFFGPGTRLTVL.

This clonotype occurred a few times. V is TRBV20-1 and J is TRBJ1-2; 9 bases agree with TRBD1. This CDR3 is built from 14 residues. The germline V gene has CDR1 DFQATT and CDR2 SNEGSKA (reference sequence). V dropped 2 bases and J dropped 6; count of bases not matched to a gene: 7. CDR3 bases: TGCAGTGCTAGATTACAGGGGGCTCTTGATGGCTACACCTTC. This gives the protein CSARLQGALDGYTF.

This clonotype was recorded a few times. The rearrangement joins TRBV4-3 to TRBJ2-2; D is unresolved. Germline loops: CDR1 LGHNA, CDR2 YSLEER. The CDR3 is 18 residues long. Trimming left V 0 bases short and J 2 bases short, with 16 bases between. The CDR3 region has the DNA TGCGCCAGCAGCCAAGAGGCCCCAGCGTCCCTAAACACCGGGGAGCTGTTTTTT. Translation: CASSQEAPASLNTGELFF.

This clonotype appeared a few times. This chain joins TRBV7-2 and TRBJ2-1; 9 positions agree with TRBD1. V lost 5 bases, J lost 4 bases, and 6 bases stayed unmatched. The CDR3 spans 15 residues. CDR1 and CDR2 from the germline V gene are SGHTA and FQGNSA. CDR3 amino acids: CASSLGQGGYNEQFF. The CDR3 nucleotides are TGTGCCAGCAGCCTGGGACAGGGAGGGTACAATGAGCAGTTCTTC.